The entry below describes one T cell receptor beta chain. This clone is identified as medium-sized (0.01 to 0.1%). Its antigen has not been determined. One base away there is no much larger clone; base qualities are not given. A single peripheral blood draw of about 116 mL on average was collected from each donor into heparinised tubes. Using a panel that included CD45RO, CCR7, CD25, CD127, CD95 and CD27, naive, central memory, regulatory and stem cell-like memory CD4+ T cells were sorted on a BD FACSAria II. Purity was above 95% for every sorted population. PBMCs were isolated immediately by Lymphoprep density gradient centrifugation and stained directly without culture. So that batch effects would be minimized, each experiment stained and sorted samples in pairs, pairing one healthy donor with one patient. This specimen belongs to a study of beta chain features in type 1 diabetes (dated by TCRdb to the late 2010s). Regarding the research as a whole: No differences in mean age, gender distribution, total cell number or subset yield were found between patients and healthy donors. Across all samples, approximately 98,000,000 sorted cells were examined, and cell number per subset correlated strongly with RNA yield. The study compared TCRB repertoires of sorted circulating CD4+ T cell subsets between recently diagnosed type 1 diabetes patients and matched healthy donors. Whereas all 30 or so donors provided naive and central memory subsets, regulatory and stem cell-like memory subsets were isolated from just 8 patients and about 8 healthy donors.

Reading from cysteine to phenylalanine, the CDR3 counts 16 amino acids. Only CDR3 DNA is held: 48 bases, read in frame from base 1. Trimming removed 2 bases from V and 8 bases from J; the gene matches leave 11 bases unexplained. CDR1 and CDR2, per the germline V gene, are SGHAT and FQNNGV. Overall results and qualifications from the work: The naive, central memory and regulatory TCRB repertoires appeared to resemble one another more closely among patients than among healthy donors. Because small numbers of individuals were included in the HLA sub-analyses, any influence of HLA type on TCRB rearrangement was left unresolved. Because cDNA rather than genomic DNA was sequenced, highly expressing activated cells could have been over-represented, although no difference in activation and CD3 levels was found between groups. In all four CD4+ subsets, TCRB CDR3 length was moderately but significantly shorter in type 1 diabetes patients. PCR may preferentially amplify shorter templates, but because patient and control samples were amplified and corrected together, any resulting skew would affect both groups equally. At VDJ recombination sites, type 1 diabetes patients had fewer insertions and more deleted nucleotides, which implies abnormalities in thymic rearrangement.

All of the isolated RNA was reverse transcribed with the High Capacity cDNA Reverse Transcription Kit, so expressed TCRB transcripts were sequenced. Deep immunoSEQ sequencing was performed on naive, central memory and regulatory T cell samples, with an average of approximately 3.9 million total reads per sample. Sorted cells were lysed in RLT buffer and RNA was extracted with DNase-treated RNeasy Micro or Mini kits, depending on cell number. To prevent cross-contamination, every cell subset was processed on its own, while patient and healthy donor samples were processed together. The immunoSEQ multiplex PCR was used to amplify TCRB sequences from cDNA, yielding 87-bp fragments that span the CDR3 region. Sequencing of the amplicons was done on the Illumina HiSeq platform. Regarding the original processing steps: PCR bias was corrected computationally using synthetic template baselines, and reads within Hamming distance 2 were collapsed, with unmergeable singletons discarded. By aligning reads against IMGT, V, D and J genes, CDR3 length, and insertions or deletions at six rearrangement sites were assigned. Within each subset, clonotype counts were normalized to the number of sorted cells before true diversity and Gini coefficients were calculated with the tcR R package. The overlap coefficient, calculated on TCRB nucleotide sequences, was used to quantify repertoire sharing. The immuneACCESS repertoire file appears here via TCRdb, limited to in-frame rearrangements. These files lack a portion of the clones; in checked studies, under half of the deficit traces to unresolved V genes, and the cause of the others is not known. D and trimming come from the DNA, and the V and J calls and clone size come from that table. The sample table lists about 160,000 clones, about 8.3% of them with a count of one. Over 0.5% of the sample rests with the top ten.

This TCR was recovered from a woman between 18 and 29 years old with type 1 diabetes. The sample consisted of central memory CD4+ T cells from blood. The chain is made from TRBV11-2 and TRBJ2-1; 8 bases in the junction line up with TRBD2. The CDR3: CASSLWPGGQGHEQFF. In nucleotides, the sequence is TGTGCCAGCAGCTTATGGCCGGGGGGGCAGGGACATGAGCAGTTCTTC. Joined to the reference TRBV11-2 and TRBJ2-1 proteins, this CDR3 gives the full variable domain: EAGVAQSPRYKIIEKRQSVAFWCNPISGHATLYWYQQILGQGPKLLIQFQNNGVVDDSQLPKDRFSAERLKGVDSTLKIQPAKLEDSAVYLCASSLWPGGQGHEQFFGPGTRLTVL.